A single sample gave rise to the 16 T cell receptor beta chains below, sequenced in a study of monozygotic twins with inflammatory bowel disease. TCRdb re-called the 5' RACE reads and gives one entry per CDR3 protein, without DNA. The sample holds about 160,000 distinct CDR3 sequences. Sequencing used blood. These receptors were obtained from a human donor with ulcerative colitis or Crohn's disease, or a healthy co-twin of an affected twin (not recorded which).

CDR3: CSVRLGYNEQFF. The chain carries TRBV29-1 and TRBJ2-1. The CDR3 runs to 12 residues. Germline CDR1 SQVTM, CDR2 ANQGSEA.

V is TRBV20-1 and J is TRBJ2-3; the D gene TCRdb calls, TRBD1, cannot be checked with no DNA. Germline V gene data show CDR1 as DFQATT and CDR2 as SNEGSKA (reference sequence). This CDR3 has 15 amino acids. This CDR3 is CSATLPGGYTDTQYF.

V is TRBV5-1 and J is TRBJ2-7; TCRdb lists TRBD1, though no DNA is available to test this call. The CDR3 totals 18 residues. Per germline, CDR1 SGHRS and CDR2 YFSETQ. CDR3 in amino acids: CASSPSPYTGTDSYEQYF.

The chain joins TRBV19 to TRBJ2-1; the D gene TCRdb calls, TRBD2, cannot be checked with no DNA. Germline CDR1 and CDR2: LNHDA and SQIVND (reference sequence). The CDR3 is 15 amino acids. The CDR3 is CASSTTSGRDNEQFF.

V gene TRBV7-9 combines with J gene TRBJ2-7. This CDR3 is 13 amino acids long. Germline V gene sequence: CDR1 SEHNR, CDR2 FQNEAQ (reference sequence). The CDR3 reads CASSQSSSYEQYF.

V is TRBV7-2 and J is TRBJ2-2; absent DNA, TCRdb's TRBD2 call cannot be checked. This CDR3 has 16 residues. Germline V CDR1 and CDR2: SGHTA, FQGNSA. This chain's CDR3 is CASSFGLAGGGGELFF.

J is TRBJ1-6 and V is TRBV5-6; the D gene TCRdb calls, TRBD1, cannot be checked with no DNA. The CDR3 covers 15 residues. CDR1 is SGHDT, CDR2 YYEEEE, per germline. The CDR3 loop is CASSAGQGVLSPLHF.

The rearrangement uses TRBV24-1 and TRBJ2-1; with no DNA, the TCRdb D assignment of TRBD1 cannot be verified. This CDR3 is built from 18 residues. Germline loops: CDR1 KGHDR, CDR2 SFDVKD. The CDR3: CATSDRYLTGWTGNEQFF.

V gene TRBV10-1 combines with J gene TRBJ2-3; absent DNA, TCRdb's TRBD2 call cannot be checked. Germline loops: CDR1 WNHNN, CDR2 SYGVQD (reference sequence). CDR3 length equals 18 residues. The CDR3 reads CASSEAVGRTSGRWTQYF.

The V gene is TRBV10-3, the J gene TRBJ2-2. The CDR3 loop spans 16 amino acids. The germline V gene has CDR1 ENHRY and CDR2 SYGVKD. The CDR3: CAISDWTSGNAGELFF.

The CDR3 spells CASSAGDSNQPQHF. The J gene is TRBJ1-5, the V gene TRBV2; TCRdb calls TRBD1, which cannot be checked without DNA. Germline V gives CDR1 SNHLY, CDR2 FYNNEI. The CDR3 has 14 amino acids.

The chain links TRBV5-6 to TRBJ2-1; TCRdb reports TRBD2, a call that lacks DNA to check it against. Germline-derived CDR1 and CDR2 are SGHDT and YYEEEE. The CDR3 sequence is 17 residues long. The CDR3 loop reads CASSSASGRASLFEQFF.

The rearrangement links TRBV6-2 or TRBV6-3 to TRBJ2-5; the D call of TRBD2 rests on TCRdb alone, since no DNA is present to check it. The CDR3 totals 13 residues. Per germline, CDR1 MNHEY and CDR2 SVGEGT. CDR3 amino acids: CASSYRLAETQYF.

This chain uses TRBV28 with TRBJ1-1. Germline CDR1 reads MDHEN; CDR2 reads SYDVKM. This CDR3 contains 14 residues. CDR3 sequence: CASSFQATYTEAFF.

This chain connects TRBV28 to TRBJ1-2; TCRdb outputs TRBD1, but without DNA this stays unchecked. Germline V gene sequence: CDR1 MDHEN, CDR2 SYDVKM. The CDR3 is made up of 14 amino acids. This CDR3 is CATRDRGQAGGYTF.

The V and J genes are TRBV7-9 and TRBJ2-7; TCRdb calls TRBD1, which cannot be checked without DNA. Germline V gene sequence: CDR1 SEHNR, CDR2 FQNEAQ (reference sequence). This CDR3 has 16 amino acids. CDR3 region: CASSAPGTGGSYEQYF.